This TCR beta chain was profiled in a study of regulatory T cells in long-lasting Graves disease. From germline, CDR1 is KGHSH and CDR2 LQKENI. The V and J ends lost 8 bases and 7 bases, in that order; junction bases with no gene match: 12. The CDR3 totals 15 residues. In building TCR beta libraries, iRepertoire HTBI primers were used together with Arm-PCR of CDR3 regions. TCRdb used MiXCR to reprocess the multiplex PCR reads, holding one entry per CDR3 protein. The sample includes about 220,000 distinct CDR3 sequences, around 19% seen only once; the top ten take approximately 12%. Worth noting for this clonotype: A read error is possible here, since a much larger clone lies one base away.

The time point denotes: newly diagnosed GD, antithyroid drugs for less than 3 months. The TCR library was made from RNA extracted from PBMCs. This sample also belongs to another study, concerning T cells in Graves' hyperthyroidism and ophthalmopathy. That paper notes: In patients aged 18 to 65, hyperthyroidism was newly diagnosed, with duration under 2 months. Exclusion of patients followed from uncontrolled infection, other autoimmune disease, pregnancy or lactation. Most clonotypes expanded in thyroid above 0.001 were likewise present in blood.

Sequenced here: peripheral blood mononuclear cells (PBMCs), sampled at new diagnosis, from a patient treated with antithyroid drugs. The chain carries TRBV18 and TRBJ1-5, with TRBD1 matching 9 bases. The clonotype originates from a woman in her twenties or thirties with Graves disease. The CDR3 protein is CASPLDRGFGQPQHF. Written as DNA, the CDR3 is TGTGCCAGCCCCCTAGACAGGGGGTTCGGGCAGCCCCAGCATTTT.